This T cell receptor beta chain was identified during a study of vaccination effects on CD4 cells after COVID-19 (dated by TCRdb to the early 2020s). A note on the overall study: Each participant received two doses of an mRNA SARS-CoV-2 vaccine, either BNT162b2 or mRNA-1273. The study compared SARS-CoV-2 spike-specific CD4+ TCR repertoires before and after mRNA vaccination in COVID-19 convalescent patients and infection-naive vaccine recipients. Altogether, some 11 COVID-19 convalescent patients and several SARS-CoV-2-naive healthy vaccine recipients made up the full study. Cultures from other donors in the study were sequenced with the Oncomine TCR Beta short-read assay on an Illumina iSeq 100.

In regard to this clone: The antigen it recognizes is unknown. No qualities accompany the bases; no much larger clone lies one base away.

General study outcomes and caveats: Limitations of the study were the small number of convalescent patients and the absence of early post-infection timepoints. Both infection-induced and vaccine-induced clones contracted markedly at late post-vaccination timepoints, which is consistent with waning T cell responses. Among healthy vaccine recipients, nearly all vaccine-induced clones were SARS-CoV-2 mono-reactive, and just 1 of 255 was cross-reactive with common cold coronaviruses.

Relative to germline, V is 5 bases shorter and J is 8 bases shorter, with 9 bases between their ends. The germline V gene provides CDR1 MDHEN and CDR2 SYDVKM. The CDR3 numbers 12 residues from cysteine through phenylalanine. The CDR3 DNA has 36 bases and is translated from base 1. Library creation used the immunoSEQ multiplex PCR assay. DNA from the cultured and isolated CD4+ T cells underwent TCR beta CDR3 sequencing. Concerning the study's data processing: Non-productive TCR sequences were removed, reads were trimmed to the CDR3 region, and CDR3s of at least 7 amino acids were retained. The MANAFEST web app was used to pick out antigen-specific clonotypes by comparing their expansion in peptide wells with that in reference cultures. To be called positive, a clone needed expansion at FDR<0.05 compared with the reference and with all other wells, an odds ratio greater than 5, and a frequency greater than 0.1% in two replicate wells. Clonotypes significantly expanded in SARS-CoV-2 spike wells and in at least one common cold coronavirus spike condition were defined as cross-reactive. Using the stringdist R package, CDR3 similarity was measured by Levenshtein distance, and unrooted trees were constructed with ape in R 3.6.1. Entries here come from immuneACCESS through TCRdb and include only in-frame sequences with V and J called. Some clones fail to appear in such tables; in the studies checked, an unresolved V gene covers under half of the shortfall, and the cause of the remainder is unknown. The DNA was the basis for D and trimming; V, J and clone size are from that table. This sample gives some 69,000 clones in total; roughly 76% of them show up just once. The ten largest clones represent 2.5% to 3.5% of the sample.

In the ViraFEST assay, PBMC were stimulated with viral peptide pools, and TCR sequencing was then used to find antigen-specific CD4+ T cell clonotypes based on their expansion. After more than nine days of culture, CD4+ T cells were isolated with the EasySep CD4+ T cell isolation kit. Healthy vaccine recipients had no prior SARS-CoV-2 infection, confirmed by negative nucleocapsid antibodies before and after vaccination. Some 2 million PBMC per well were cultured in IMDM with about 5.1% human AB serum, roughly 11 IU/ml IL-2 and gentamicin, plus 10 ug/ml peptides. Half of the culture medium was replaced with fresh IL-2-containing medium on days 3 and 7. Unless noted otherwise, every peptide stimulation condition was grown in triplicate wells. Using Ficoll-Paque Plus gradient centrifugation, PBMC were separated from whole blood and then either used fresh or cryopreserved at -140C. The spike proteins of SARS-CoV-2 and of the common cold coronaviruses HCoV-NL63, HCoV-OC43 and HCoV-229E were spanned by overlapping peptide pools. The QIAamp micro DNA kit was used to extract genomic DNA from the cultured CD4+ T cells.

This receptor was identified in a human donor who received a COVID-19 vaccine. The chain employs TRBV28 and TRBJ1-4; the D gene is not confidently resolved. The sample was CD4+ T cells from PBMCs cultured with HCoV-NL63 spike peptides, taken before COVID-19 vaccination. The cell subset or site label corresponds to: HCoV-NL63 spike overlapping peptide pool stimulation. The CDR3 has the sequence CASSARLEKLFF. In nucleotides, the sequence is TGTGCCAGCAGTGCCCGTCTAGAAAAACTGTTTTTT.